The 32 T cell receptor beta chains listed next were all sequenced from one sample in a study of identical twins. Using its own MiXCR run on the 5' RACE reads, TCRdb lists one record per CDR3 protein. The sample lists about 340,000 distinct CDR3 sequences; more than 9% were seen once. The same sample was also used in a study of yellow fever vaccine responses in identical twins.

Material for sequencing was CD8+ T cells sorted from blood. The receptors here all came from a woman younger than 35 in good health.

V usage is TRBV7-6 and J usage is TRBJ2-3; 8 positions agree with TRBD1. There are 14 residues in the CDR3. The germline CDR1 and CDR2 sequences are SGHVS and FNYEAQ. The V segment lost 1 base and the J segment 4 bases; nucleotides outside the gene matches: 1. CDR3: CASSLDRGADTQYF. The CDR3 DNA reads as TGTGCCAGCAGCTTAGACAGGGGGGCAGATACGCAGTATTTT.

The sample holds many counts of this clonotype. The chain links TRBV15 to TRBJ2-1; 9 nucleotides align to TRBD2. The CDR3 sequence is 18 residues long. V lost 3 bases and J lost 6; bases outside the gene matches: 15. Per germline, CDR1 LNHNV and CDR2 YYDKDF (reference sequence). The CDR3 nucleotides read TGTGCCACCAGCAGCCCTATTAGCTCGGCGGGAGGGCCCAATGAGCAGTTCTTC. This codes for CATSSPISSAGGPNEQFF.

This clonotype was recorded at least ten times. The chain couples TRBV2 to TRBJ2-2; D gene unclear. The CDR3 is 10 amino acids. The V gene lost 6 bases and the J gene lost 7 bases, with 3 bases spanning the gap. From germline, CDR1 is SNHLY and CDR2 FYNNEI. The CDR3 region has the DNA TGTGCCAGCAGGGGCGGGGAGCTGTTTTTT. Amino acid sequence: CASRGGELFF.

This clonotype was counted only a few times. This chain links TRBV7-9 with TRBJ2-3; 8 bases are shared with TRBD1. J was trimmed by 6 bases and V by 0 bases; bases with no gene match: 5. Germline V gives CDR1 SEHNR, CDR2 FQNEAQ (reference sequence). This CDR3 region has 15 residues. The CDR3 sequence is CASSLARQGADTQYF. CDR3 nucleotide sequence: TGTGCCAGCAGCTTAGCGAGGCAGGGGGCCGATACGCAGTATTTT.

In its sample, this clonotype was seen many times. The rearrangement links TRBV6-5 to TRBJ1-5; D gene uncertain. The length of the CDR3 is 15 residues. The germline V gene has CDR1 MNHEY and CDR2 SVGAGI. Trimming pared 2 bases from V and 1 base from J, leaving 9 bases between. The CDR3, as DNA: TGTGCCAGCAGTTACCCAGAGTGGAGCAATCAGCCCCAGCATTTT. This encodes CASSYPEWSNQPQHF.

V gene TRBV11-3 combines with J gene TRBJ1-2; 9 nucleotides align to TRBD1. The V segment lost 5 bases and the J segment 4 bases; nucleotides outside the gene matches: 5. Germline assignment: CDR1 SGHNT and CDR2 YENEEA. The CDR3 loop spans 14 amino acids. The DNA of the CDR3 is TGTGCCAGCAGCGATCCGGGACAGGGCTATGGCTACACCTTC. Its translation is CASSDPGQGYGYTF.

The chain employs TRBV7-6 and TRBJ2-1, with D possibly being TRBD1 (6 bases). This CDR3 region has 20 residues. Germline-derived CDR1 and CDR2 are SGHVS and FNYEAQ. Between the trimmed V and J ends, which lost 4 bases and 3 bases, there was a span of 28 bases. CDR3 region: CASSSSLPDSHYNYYNEQFF. CDR3 nucleotide sequence: TGTGCCAGCAGCTCTTCCTTACCGGACAGTCACTATAATTACTACAATGAGCAGTTCTTC.

This clonotype was observed many times. This chain joins TRBV28 and TRBJ2-7, with 7 bases fitting TRBD1. Trimming cost V 6 bases and J 7 bases; bases outside gene matches: 12. The CDR3 runs to 14 residues. The V gene's germline CDR1 is MDHEN and CDR2 SYDVKM. The CDR3 sequence is CASSFGNTGEEQYV. The CDR3, as DNA: TGTGCCAGCAGCTTTGGTAATACAGGGGAAGAGCAGTACGTC.

This clonotype has at least ten counts. V and J are TRBV6-4 and TRBJ2-2, with 8 positions matching TRBD2. Trimming cost V 4 bases and J 6 bases; bases outside gene matches: 7. The CDR3 length is 15 residues. Germline assignment: CDR1 MRHNA and CDR2 SNTAGT. The CDR3 DNA is TGTGCCAGCAGTGTCGGCCGGGAGGGCCCCGGGGAGCTGTTTTTT. Its protein is CASSVGREGPGELFF.

This clonotype has a handful of counts. The rearrangement links TRBV12-3 or TRBV12-4 to TRBJ2-6; D call uncertain. The CDR3 sequence is 15 residues long. With 6 bases removed from V and 1 base from J, the gap between germline ends came to 10 bases. The CDR3 is CASSNTDSGANVLTF. As DNA, the CDR3 is TGTGCCAGCAGCAACACAGATTCTGGGGCCAACGTCCTGACTTTC.

This chain links TRBV25-1 with TRBJ2-4; possibly TRBD1 or TRBD2 for D (5 bases each). The CDR3 is 12 amino acids. Germline-derived CDR1 and CDR2 are MGHDK and SYGVNS. V gave up 11 bases and J gave up 4 bases, with 12 bases separating them. The CDR3 is CAARDGKNIQYF. The CDR3 DNA is TGTGCCGCCCGGGACGGAAAAAACATTCAGTACTTC.

The rearrangement joins TRBV5-1 to TRBJ2-4; D is undetermined. The CDR3 is 16 residues long. The germline CDR1 and CDR2 sequences are SGHRS and YFSETQ. The V end was cut by 4 bases, the J end by 1 base, with 15 bases between. This chain's CDR3 is CASSQRMGRAKNIQYF. CDR3 DNA sequence: TGCGCCAGCAGCCAACGTATGGGTAGGGCCAAAAACATTCAGTACTTC.

This clonotype was picked up a small number of times. The gene calls are TRBV19 and TRBJ2-1; tentatively, D is TRBD2 (6 bases). The length of the CDR3 is 14 residues. The germline V and J ends were trimmed by 6 bases and 8 bases, with 17 bases remaining between them. Germline CDR1 and CDR2: LNHDA and SQIVND (reference sequence). The CDR3 protein is CASRSLRDSDEQFF. In DNA form, the CDR3 reads TGTGCCAGTAGAAGCCTCCGGGACTCCGATGAGCAGTTCTTC.

There are a few counts of this clonotype. This sequence joins TRBV6-2 or TRBV6-3 and TRBJ1-1; 9 bases line up with TRBD1. The CDR3 extends over 16 amino acids. CDR1 is MNHEY, CDR2 SVGEGT, per germline. V shed 0 bases, J shed 7 bases, and the junction held 9 bases outside the gene matches. As DNA, the CDR3 is TGTGCCAGCAGTTACTCGTTCGTACAGGGGGCGAATGAAGCTTTCTTT. This sequence encodes CASSYSFVQGANEAFF.

This clonotype occurred a few times. This chain links TRBV20-1 with TRBJ2-2; no clear D gene. V lost 0 bases, J lost 3 bases, and 23 bases lay in between. The CDR3 totals 19 residues. Germline CDR1 and CDR2: DFQATT and SNEGSKA (reference sequence). CDR3: CSAREGPIRSKRDTGELFF. In DNA form, the CDR3 reads TGCAGTGCTAGAGAGGGCCCCATAAGGAGCAAAAGGGACACCGGGGAGCTGTTTTTT.

The chain employs TRBV5-6 and TRBJ2-5, with D perhaps matching TRBD2 (5 bases). With 4 bases removed from V and 1 base from J, the gap between germline ends came to 11 bases. Germline V gene data show CDR1 as SGHDT and CDR2 as YYEEEE. This CDR3 has 14 residues. The CDR3 coding sequence is TGTGCCAGCAGCCCCGACTACCCCCAAGAGACCCAGTACTTC. Amino acid sequence: CASSPDYPQETQYF.

The rearrangement joins TRBV4-1 to TRBJ2-1, with 8 bases that match TRBD1. Trimming took 3 bases from V and 9 from J; bases not matched to a gene: 1. Looked up from germline, CDR1 is MGHRA and CDR2 is YSYEKL. The CDR3 consists of 12 residues. CDR3 in amino acids: CASSQDRVEQFF. Written as DNA, the CDR3 is TGCGCCAGCAGCCAGGACAGGGTTGAGCAGTTCTTC.

This chain links TRBV3-1 with TRBJ2-1; D may be TRBD1 (5 bases). V lost 1 base and J lost 0, with 16 bases in between. CDR3 size: 18 residues. Germline CDR1 reads LGHDT; CDR2 reads YNNKEL (reference sequence). CDR3 loop: CASSQVRERSSSYNEQFF. In nucleotides, the CDR3 is TGTGCCAGCAGCCAAGTCAGGGAAAGGTCGAGCTCCTACAATGAGCAGTTCTTC.

This clonotype was picked up many times. The chain joins TRBV5-1 to TRBJ1-4, with D perhaps TRBD1 (6 bases). Trimming removed 4 bases at V and 5 bases at J, with 12 bases between. Germline V gives CDR1 SGHRS, CDR2 YFSETQ. The CDR3 extends over 14 amino acids. The CDR3 sequence is CASSLWTENEKLFF. In DNA, the CDR3 is TGCGCCAGCAGCCTATGGACAGAGAATGAAAAACTGTTTTTT.

This clonotype was counted at least ten times. The chain is built from TRBV7-9 and TRBJ1-1; maybe TRBD1 (5 bases). Germline V gene lookup returns CDR1 SEHNR and CDR2 FQNEAQ (reference sequence). V dropped 3 bases and J dropped 0 bases, with 8 bases sitting between them. The CDR3 loop spans 14 amino acids. The CDR3 here is CASSLVGVNTEAFF. DNA for the CDR3: TGTGCCAGCAGCTTGGTGGGGGTGAACACTGAAGCTTTCTTT.

This clonotype turned up a few times. V and J are TRBV5-5 and TRBJ1-1; D gene uncertain. The CDR3 extends over 12 amino acids. Trimming shortened V by 0 bases and J by 5 bases, and 5 bases separated the two germline ends. CDR1 is SGHKS and CDR2 is YYEKEE in the germline V gene (reference sequence). CDR3 sequence (DNA): TGTGCCAGCAGCTTGGTATTTACTGAAGCTTTCTTT. Protein: CASSLVFTEAFF.

This clonotype was detected only a few times. The chain is built from TRBV7-8 and TRBJ2-3; D is possibly TRBD2 (5 bases). Germline CDR1 is SGHVS and CDR2 is FQNEAQ. CDR3 length equals 15 residues. The V end was cut by 3 bases, the J end by 6 bases, with 16 bases between. The CDR3 sequence is CASSLPTSIPDTQYF. The CDR3 DNA reads TGTGCCAGCAGCTTGCCCACTAGTATCCCCGATACGCAGTATTTT.

This clonotype has a handful of counts. The chain is built from TRBV4-2 and TRBJ2-1, with 7 bases that match TRBD1. J was trimmed by 8 bases and V by 1 base; bases with no gene match: 2. CDR1 and CDR2 (germline): LGHNA, YNFKEQ. This CDR3 spans 13 amino acids. The CDR3 DNA is TGTGCCAGCAGCCAAGTCGGGACAGATGAGCAGTTCTTC. As protein: CASSQVGTDEQFF.

This clonotype was recorded a few times. The chain is built from TRBV4-1 and TRBJ2-5, with D possibly being TRBD1 (5 bases). CDR1 is MGHRA and CDR2 is YSYEKL in the germline V gene. Trimming left V 5 bases short and J 4 bases short, with 14 bases between. The CDR3 runs to 14 residues. Here the CDR3 reads CASSWQEGAETQYF. CDR3 in DNA: TGCGCCAGCAGCTGGCAGGAAGGGGCAGAGACCCAGTACTTC.

This clonotype appeared a few times. V usage is TRBV19 and J usage is TRBJ1-6, with a possible D match to TRBD1 (5 bases). This CDR3 spans 15 amino acids. The ends were cut back, 6 bases at V and 0 bases at J, with 9 bases in the middle. The germline gives CDR1 LNHDA, CDR2 SQIVND (reference sequence). The CDR3 DNA is TGTGCCAGTAGGACAGAGAGCTCCTATAATTCACCCCTCCACTTT. Its protein is CASRTESSYNSPLHF.

J is TRBJ2-1 and V is TRBV29-1; D is possibly TRBD1 (6 bases). CDR3 size: 15 residues. In germline, CDR1 is SQVTM, CDR2 ANQGSEA. DNA of the CDR3: TGCAGTCCAGGAACCACGATCAAAGGGGGCAATGAGCAGTTCTTC. Protein: CSPGTTIKGGNEQFF.

This chain joins TRBV2 and TRBJ2-1; 7 positions match TRBD1. The CDR3 sequence is 13 residues long. CDR1 is SNHLY, CDR2 FYNNEI, per germline. J was trimmed by 8 bases and V by 10 bases; bases with no gene match: 11. CDR3 in amino acids: CATGEGGRYEQFF. Here the CDR3 DNA reads TGTGCCACAGGGGAAGGGGGCCGCTATGAGCAGTTCTTC.

V usage is TRBV7-8 and J usage is TRBJ1-5; D is uncertain. V lost 1 base and J lost 4, with 11 bases in between. The CDR3 sequence is 15 residues long. Germline values: CDR1 SGHVS, CDR2 FQNEAQ. CDR3 bases: TGTGCCAGCAGCTTAGTGTCGGGTGGAAATCAGCCCCAGCATTTT. This codes for CASSLVSGGNQPQHF. Full variable domain (rest looked up from reference TRBV7-8 and TRBJ1-5): GAGVSQSPRYKVAKRGQDVALRCDPISGHVSLFWYQQALGQGPEFLTYFQNEAQLDKSGLPSDRFFAERPEGSVSTLKIQRTQQEDSAVYLCASSLVSGGNQPQHFGDGTRLSIL.

V is TRBV7-6 and J is TRBJ1-2; 9 bases map to TRBD1. J lost 6 bases, V lost 5 bases, and 7 bases had no gene match. CDR1 is SGHVS, CDR2 FNYEAQ, per germline. The CDR3 is 14 amino acids. The CDR3 region has the DNA TGTGCCAGCAGCCCGGGGGGACAGGGTCATGGCTACACCTTC. It specifies CASSPGGQGHGYTF.

This clonotype was counted between two and nine times. CDR3 protein: CATSQGQGASYEQYF. CDR3 sequence (DNA): TGTGCCACCAGCCAAGGGCAGGGGGCCTCCTACGAGCAGTACTTC. The V and J genes are TRBV15 and TRBJ2-7; 8 bases are a match to TRBD1. Germline V gene sequence: CDR1 LNHNV, CDR2 YYDKDF (reference sequence). J gave up 0 bases and V 5 bases, and 6 bases lay outside the gene matches. This CDR3 is built from 15 residues. Complete variable domain (other parts from reference TRBV15 and TRBJ2-7): DAMVIQNPRYQVTQFGKPVTLSCSQTLNHNVMYWYQQKSSQAPKLLFHYYDKDFNNEADTPDNFQSRRPNTSFCFLDIRSPGLGDTAMYLCATSQGQGASYEQYFGPGTRLTVT.

This clonotype was picked up a small number of times. The chain couples TRBV5-8 to TRBJ1-1; D perhaps matches TRBD1 (6 bases). Per germline, CDR1 SGHTS and CDR2 YDEGEE. The CDR3 consists of 15 residues. The V and J ends lost 2 bases and 3 bases respectively, with 14 bases between them. CDR3 bases: TGTGCCAGCAGCTTAGAAACAGGGTTATACACTGAAGCTTTCTTT. Translating it yields CASSLETGLYTEAFF.

The V call is TRBV6-2 or TRBV6-3, the J call TRBJ2-7, with TRBD2 identical over 7 bases. This CDR3 has 16 amino acids. Unmatched junction bases numbered 11, after V lost 4 bases and J lost 2 bases. Germline values: CDR1 MNHEY, CDR2 SVGEGT. CDR3: CASSSAGNNPTYEQYV. The CDR3 DNA reads TGTGCCAGCAGTTCAGCGGGGAACAACCCGACCTACGAGCAGTACGTC.